The 26 T cell receptor beta chains presented below share a single source sample, sequenced in a study of blood T cells in healthy people across ages. The authors ran a second PCR of roughly 6 to 12 cycles using a sample-barcoded 5' primer and a J-beta primer mix. From the 5' RACE reads, TCRdb called clonotypes with MiXCR, one entry per CDR3 protein. The data show around 780,000 distinct CDR3 sequences, around a quarter seen once. Another study also made use of these data, one on T cells of mothers and their children.

Sequenced material: blood. Receptors originate from a boy aged 5 to 17 in good health.

The chain is built from TRBV20-1 and TRBJ2-7, with D perhaps TRBD2 (6 bases). The ends were cut back, 0 bases at V and 0 bases at J, with 12 bases in the middle. This CDR3 spans 15 amino acids. CDR1 is DFQATT and CDR2 is SNEGSKA in the germline V gene (reference sequence). In nucleotides, the CDR3 is TGCAGTGCTAGAGATTGGGCGGGGAGCTCCTACGAGCAGTACTTC. Translating gives CSARDWAGSSYEQYF.

The rearrangement uses TRBV20-1 and TRBJ2-1; D perhaps matches TRBD2 (7 bases). Trimming removed 5 bases from V and 10 bases from J, with 18 bases in between. Germline values: CDR1 DFQATT, CDR2 SNEGSKA (reference sequence). The CDR3 extends over 13 amino acids. The CDR3: CSAPLHRGAEQFF. The DNA for the CDR3 is TGCAGTGCTCCACTCCACCGGGGGGCCGAGCAGTTCTTC.

This clonotype was recorded only once. One junction end does not reproduce the germline sequence, and a read error may be involved. This chain joins TRBV7-6 and TRBJ1-5; D uncertain. Germline V gene sequence: CDR1 SGHVS, CDR2 FNYEAQ. The CDR3 sequence is 13 residues long. The CDR3: CASSTRQDQLQHF. In nucleotides, the CDR3 is TGTGCCAGCAGCACCCGACAAGATCAGCTCCAGCATTTT.

This clonotype was counted a few times. An end of the junction differs from the germline gene, which may be a read error. The gene calls are TRBV4-1 and TRBJ1-2; 9 nucleotides align to TRBD1. CDR1 is MGHRA and CDR2 is YSYEKL in the germline V gene. This CDR3 comprises 14 residues. CDR3 region: CASGQRQGDYGYTF. The DNA for the CDR3 is TGCGCCAGCGGCCAGAGACAGGGGGACTATGGCTACACCTTC.

In this sample, this clonotype turned up a few times. The genes are TRBV5-6 and TRBJ1-6, with TRBD1 matching over 7 bases. CDR1 SGHDT and CDR2 YYEEEE come from the germline V gene. The length of the CDR3 is 15 residues. Losses at the gene ends were 2 bases for V and 7 bases for J; bases not matched to a gene: 6. CDR3 in amino acids: CASSFGTDENSPLHF. DNA of the CDR3: TGTGCCAGCAGCTTTGGGACAGACGAGAATTCACCCCTCCACTTT.

The chain links TRBV29-1 to TRBJ1-1; possible D gene TRBD1, 5 bases. From germline, CDR1 is SQVTM and CDR2 ANQGSEA. The CDR3 spans 14 residues. Trimming removed 7 bases from V and 0 bases from J, with 15 bases in between. The CDR3 DNA is TGCAGCGCTCCGGCACGGGGCGTGAACACTGAAGCTTTCTTT. This codes for CSAPARGVNTEAFF. The full variable domain, completed using reference TRBV29-1 and TRBJ1-1, is SAVISQKPSRDICQRGTSLTIQCQVDSQVTMMFWYRQQPGQSLTLIATANQGSEATYESGFVIDKFPISRPNLTFSTLTVSNMSPEDSSIYLCSAPARGVNTEAFFGQGTRLTVV.

The V call is TRBV9, the J call TRBJ2-2, with D uncertain. Trimming shortened V by 3 bases and J by 4 bases, and 10 bases separated the two germline ends. Germline CDR1 reads SGDLS; CDR2 reads YYNGEE. The CDR3 consists of 14 residues. The CDR3 nucleotides read TGTGCCAGCAGCGCCAGTTGGGTCACCGGGGAGCTGTTTTTT. It translates to CASSASWVTGELFF. Variable domain in full (rest from reference TRBV9 and TRBJ2-2): DSGVTQTPKHLITATGQRVTLRCSPRSGDLSVYWYQQSLDQGLQFLIQYYNGEERAKGNILERFSAQQFPDLHSELNLSSLELGDSALYFCASSASWVTGELFFGEGSRLTVL.

This chain joins TRBV6-5 and TRBJ1-2; 7 positions match TRBD1. CDR1 is MNHEY, CDR2 SVGAGI, per germline. This CDR3 spans 15 amino acids. Germline trimming cut 1 base from V and 6 bases from J; bases unmatched to any gene: 8. The CDR3 DNA is TGTGCCAGCAGTTACTTAGCCCCCGGACAGGATGGCTACACCTTC. Encoded protein: CASSYLAPGQDGYTF.

This clonotype was observed a handful of times. The rearrangement uses TRBV3-1 and TRBJ2-2; 9 bases line up with TRBD2. With V trimmed by 2 bases and J by 5 bases, 0 bases remained unmatched. The CDR3 is made up of 14 amino acids. Germline-derived CDR1 and CDR2 are LGHDT and YNNKEL (reference sequence). CDR3 region: CASSQLAGTGELFF. The CDR3 DNA reads as TGTGCCAGCAGCCAACTAGCGGGGACCGGGGAGCTGTTTTTT.

The rearrangement uses TRBV6-2 or TRBV6-3 and TRBJ2-7, with D possibly matching TRBD2 (7 bases). The V gene lost 8 bases and the J gene lost 0 bases, with 17 bases spanning the gap. CDR1 is MNHEY and CDR2 is SVGEGT in the germline V gene. The CDR3 runs to 15 residues. CDR3 protein: CASHHGGGRSYEQYF. DNA for the CDR3: TGTGCCAGCCACCATGGCGGGGGCCGCTCCTACGAGCAGTACTTC.

This clonotype was seen only a few times. This rearrangement joins TRBV18 to TRBJ2-5; 9 bases align to TRBD2. Trimming took 4 bases from V and 1 from J; bases not matched to a gene: 7. Germline V gene sequence: CDR1 KGHSH, CDR2 LQKENI. This CDR3 has 16 amino acids. The CDR3 sequence is CASSRLIAGAQETQYF. DNA of the CDR3: TGTGCCAGCTCACGTTTAATAGCGGGGGCCCAAGAGACCCAGTACTTC.

The V and J genes are TRBV11-2 and TRBJ2-5; perhaps TRBD2 as D (7 bases). V was trimmed by 4 bases and J by 11 bases, leaving 17 bases between them. The germline gives CDR1 SGHAT, CDR2 FQNNGV. CDR3 length equals 13 residues. The CDR3 DNA follows: TGTGCCAGCAGCTGGGGGGGCAGGGATGTGCAGTACTTC. Amino acid sequence: CASSWGGRDVQYF.

This clonotype occurred a few times. The chain carries TRBV5-1 and TRBJ2-7, with 9 nucleotides matching TRBD1. There are 14 residues in the CDR3. The germline V gene encodes CDR1 SGHRS and CDR2 YFSETQ. Trimming at V came to 7 bases and at J to 1 base, leaving 6 bases not matched to a gene. The CDR3 reads CASCPGTGSYEQYF. CDR3 coding DNA: TGCGCCAGCTGTCCCGGGACAGGGTCCTACGAGCAGTACTTC. Together with reference TRBV5-1 and TRBJ2-7, the CDR3 gives the full variable domain: KAGVTQTPRYLIKTRGQQVTLSCSPISGHRSVSWYQQTPGQGLQFLFEYFSETQRNKGNFPGRFSGRQFSNSRSEMNVSTLELGDSALYLCASCPGTGSYEQYFGPGTRLTVT.

The rearrangement links TRBV7-6 to TRBJ2-5; TRBD2 is a possible D gene (5 bases). Germline loops: CDR1 SGHVS, CDR2 FNYEAQ. The germline V and J ends were trimmed by 1 base and 0 bases, with 6 bases remaining between them. This CDR3 has 14 amino acids. In DNA, the CDR3 is TGTGCCAGCAGCTTAGAGGACTACCAAGAGACCCAGTACTTC. It specifies CASSLEDYQETQYF.

CDR3 coding DNA: TGCAGCGCGAGGACTAGCGGGGGCGATACGCAGTATTTT. The encoded protein is CSARTSGGDTQYF. The gene calls are TRBV29-1 and TRBJ2-3, with 13 bases that match TRBD2. The CDR3 totals 13 residues. Germline values: CDR1 SQVTM, CDR2 ANQGSEA. Losses at the gene ends were 7 bases for V and 6 bases for J; bases not matched to a gene: 4.

This clonotype was recorded a few times. The chain carries TRBV7-9 and TRBJ2-5; D might be TRBD2 (6 bases). V was pared by 4 bases and J by 4 bases, with 10 bases between. This CDR3 has 13 amino acids. Germline assignment: CDR1 SEHNR and CDR2 FQNEAQ (reference sequence). CDR3 residues: CASSSPGLETQYF. In DNA form, the CDR3 reads TGTGCCAGCAGCTCCCCGGGACTAGAGACCCAGTACTTC.

This clonotype occurred many times. The chain is built from TRBV7-9 and TRBJ2-3; 7 nucleotides align to TRBD1. This CDR3 comprises 14 residues. CDR1 SEHNR and CDR2 FQNEAQ come from the germline V gene (reference sequence). With 3 bases clipped from V and 0 bases from J, the junction kept 0 bases outside the gene matches. For the CDR3, the DNA is TGTGCCAGCAGCTTGACAGGGAGCACAGATACGCAGTATTTT. Translated: CASSLTGSTDTQYF. Using reference TRBV7-9 and TRBJ2-3 for the parts outside the CDR3, the full variable domain is DTGVSQNPRHKITKRGQNVTFRCDPISEHNRLYWYRQTLGQGPEFLTYFQNEAQLEKSRLLSDRFSAERPKGSFSTLEIQRTEQGDSAMYLCASSLTGSTDTQYFGPGTRLTVL.

The gene calls are TRBV7-9 and TRBJ1-1; TRBD1 is a possible D gene (6 bases). This CDR3 is built from 13 residues. Germline lookup yields CDR1 SEHNR and CDR2 FQNEAQ (reference sequence). Trimming left V 5 bases short and J 6 bases short, with 13 bases between. As DNA, the CDR3 is TGTGCCAGCAGCAGCAGGGGTTCGGCTGAAGCTTTCTTT. Residues: CASSSRGSAEAFF.

This chain uses TRBV12-3 or TRBV12-4 with TRBJ2-7, with no clear D. V was pared by 1 base and J by 6 bases, with 13 bases between. This CDR3 spans 14 amino acids. This chain's CDR3 is CASSLGLYLSEQYF. CDR3 in DNA: TGTGCCAGCAGTTTAGGACTGTACCTAAGCGAGCAGTACTTC.

The chain employs TRBV7-8 and TRBJ1-2; 7 bases are shared with TRBD1. The CDR3 has 13 amino acids. V was clipped by 4 bases and J by 5 bases; unmatched bases: 4. Germline V gene lookup returns CDR1 SGHVS and CDR2 FQNEAQ. CDR3 nucleotide sequence: TGTGCCAGCAGCTATATGACAGGGTATGGCTACACCTTC. It yields the protein CASSYMTGYGYTF. The full variable domain, in which reference TRBV7-8 and TRBJ1-2 provide the parts outside the CDR3, is GAGVSQSPRYKVAKRGQDVALRCDPISGHVSLFWYQQALGQGPEFLTYFQNEAQLDKSGLPSDRFFAERPEGSVSTLKIQRTQQEDSAVYLCASSYMTGYGYTFGSGTRLTVV.

This clonotype appeared a few times. This chain uses TRBV4-1 with TRBJ1-4; 11 nucleotides match TRBD1. Trimming took 0 bases from V and 6 from J; bases not matched to a gene: 9. CDR3 length equals 18 residues. Looked up from germline, CDR1 is MGHRA and CDR2 is YSYEKL. In nucleotides, the CDR3 is TGCGCCAGCAGCCAAGATCGGACAGGGGGCGAGAGGGATGAAAAACTGTTTTTT. Translated, it gives CASSQDRTGGERDEKLFF.

The table lists this clonotype with a few counts. The V call is TRBV20-1, the J call TRBJ2-7; tentative D call: TRBD1 (6 bases). The CDR3 spans 19 residues. CDR1 and CDR2 from the germline V gene are DFQATT and SNEGSKA (reference sequence). Trimming took off 4 bases at V and 4 bases at J, with 32 bases between the two ends. The CDR3 spells CSAIGQLVPRGRPGYEQYF. CDR3 bases: TGCAGTGCTATCGGACAGTTAGTCCCGCGAGGCCGACCAGGGTACGAGCAGTACTTC.

The chain employs TRBV3-1 and TRBJ1-1, with D tentatively TRBD1 (6 bases). With 3 bases removed from V and 8 bases from J, the gap between germline ends came to 13 bases. CDR1 and CDR2 (germline): LGHDT, YNNKEL (reference sequence). The CDR3 is 13 residues long. The CDR3 nucleotides read TGTGCCAGCAGCCAGAACAGGGACCGAGAAGCTTTCTTT. Translated: CASSQNRDREAFF.

J is TRBJ2-5 and V is TRBV9; a weak D match, TRBD2 (5 bases). Trimming left V 0 bases short and J 1 base short, with 16 bases between. The CDR3 covers 17 residues. Germline CDR1 is SGDLS and CDR2 is YYNGEE. The CDR3 nucleotides read TGTGCCAGCAGCGTAGGTCCTGTCGGACTCCTCCAAGAGACCCAGTACTTC. This sequence encodes CASSVGPVGLLQETQYF.

The rearrangement links TRBV20-1 to TRBJ2-7; 7 nucleotides match TRBD2. The CDR3 is made up of 12 amino acids. Losses at the gene ends were 6 bases for V and 2 bases for J; bases not matched to a gene: 4. Germline V gene sequence: CDR1 DFQATT, CDR2 SNEGSKA (reference sequence). The CDR3 protein is CSAGEGTYEQYF. The CDR3 nucleotides are TGCAGTGCGGGGGAGGGGACCTACGAGCAGTACTTC.

V usage is TRBV18 and J usage is TRBJ2-7, with 7 positions matching TRBD1. Germline CDR1 KGHSH, CDR2 LQKENI. With V trimmed by 3 bases and J by 5 bases, 16 bases remained unmatched. The CDR3 is made up of 17 amino acids. The CDR3 DNA reads TGTGCCAGCTCACCGTACGGTAGACAGGGTGTAGTCCACGAGCAGTACTTC. Its translation is CASSPYGRQGVVHEQYF.